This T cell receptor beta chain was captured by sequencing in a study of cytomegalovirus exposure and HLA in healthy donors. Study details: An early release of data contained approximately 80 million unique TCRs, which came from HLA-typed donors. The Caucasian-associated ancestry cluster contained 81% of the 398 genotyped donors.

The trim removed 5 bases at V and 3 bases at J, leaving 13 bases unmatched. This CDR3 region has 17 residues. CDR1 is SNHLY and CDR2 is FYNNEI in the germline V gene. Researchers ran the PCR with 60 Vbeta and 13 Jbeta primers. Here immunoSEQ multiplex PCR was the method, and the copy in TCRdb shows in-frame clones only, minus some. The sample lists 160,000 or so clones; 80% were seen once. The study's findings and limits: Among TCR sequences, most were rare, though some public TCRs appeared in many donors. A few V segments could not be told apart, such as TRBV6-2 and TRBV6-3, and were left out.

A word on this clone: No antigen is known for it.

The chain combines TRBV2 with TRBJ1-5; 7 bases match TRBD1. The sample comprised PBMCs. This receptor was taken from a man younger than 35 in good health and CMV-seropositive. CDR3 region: CASSWNYDREDNQPQHF. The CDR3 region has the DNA TGTGCCAGCAGTTGGAACTACGACAGGGAAGACAATCAGCCCCAGCATTTT.